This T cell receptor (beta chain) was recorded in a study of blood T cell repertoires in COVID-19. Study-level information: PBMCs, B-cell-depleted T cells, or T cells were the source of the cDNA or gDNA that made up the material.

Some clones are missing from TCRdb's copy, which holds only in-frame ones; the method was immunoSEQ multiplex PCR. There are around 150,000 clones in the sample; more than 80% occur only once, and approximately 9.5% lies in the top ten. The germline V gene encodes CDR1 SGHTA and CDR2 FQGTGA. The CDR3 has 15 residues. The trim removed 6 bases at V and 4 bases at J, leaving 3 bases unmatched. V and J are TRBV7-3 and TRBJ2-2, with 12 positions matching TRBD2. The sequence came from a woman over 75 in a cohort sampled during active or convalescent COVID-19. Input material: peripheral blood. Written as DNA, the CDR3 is TGTGCCAGCAGTCAGACTAGCGGGGGCACCGGGGAGCTGTTTTTT. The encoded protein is CASSQTSGGTGELFF.